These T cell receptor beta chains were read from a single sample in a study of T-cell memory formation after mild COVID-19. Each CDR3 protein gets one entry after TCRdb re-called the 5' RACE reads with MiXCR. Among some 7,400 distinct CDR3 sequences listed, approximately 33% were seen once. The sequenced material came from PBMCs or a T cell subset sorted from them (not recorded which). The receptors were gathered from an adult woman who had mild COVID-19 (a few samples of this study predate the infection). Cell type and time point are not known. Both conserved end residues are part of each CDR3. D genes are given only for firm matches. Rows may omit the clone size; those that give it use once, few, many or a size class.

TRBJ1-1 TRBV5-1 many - CASSLVWGFGTEAFF TGCGCCAGCAGCTTGGTGTGGGGGTTTGGCACTGAAGCTTTCTTT
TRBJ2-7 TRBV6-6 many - CASSYPGGSSYEQYF TGTGCCAGCAGTTACCCCGGGGGCAGCTCCTACGAGCAGTACTTC
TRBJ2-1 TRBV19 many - CASSIGAQGSYNEQFF TGTGCCAGTAGTATAGGGGCCCAGGGCTCCTACAATGAGCAGTTCTTC
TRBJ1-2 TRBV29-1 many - CSVEPGVAYGYTF TGCAGCGTTGAACCGGGGGTCGCCTATGGCTACACCTTC
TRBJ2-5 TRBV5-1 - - CASSLFGTGETQYF TGCGCCAGCAGCTTGTTTGGGACCGGGGAGACCCAGTACTTC
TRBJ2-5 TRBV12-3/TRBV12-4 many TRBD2 CASSGSGRVPDRETQYF TGTGCCAGCAGTGGTAGCGGGAGGGTCCCCGACCGAGAGACCCAGTACTTC
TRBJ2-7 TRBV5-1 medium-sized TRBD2 CASSLVGTSIHEQYF TGCGCCAGCAGCTTGGTGGGGACTAGCATCCACGAGCAGTACTTC
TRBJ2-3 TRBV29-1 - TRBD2 CSVVAGVPDTQYF TGCAGCGTCGTAGCGGGAGTTCCAGATACGCAGTATTTT
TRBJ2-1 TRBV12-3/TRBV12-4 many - CASSLRGFVDEQFF TGTGCCAGCAGTTTACGGGGGTTCGTCGATGAGCAGTTCTTC
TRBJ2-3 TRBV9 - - CASSVQRDTQYF TGTGCCAGCAGCGTTCAGCGTGATACGCAGTATTTT
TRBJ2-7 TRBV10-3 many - CAISEHPDEQYF TGTGCCATCAGTGAACACCCAGACGAGCAGTACTTC
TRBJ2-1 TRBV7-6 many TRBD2 CASSFEAGWDNEQFF TGTGCCAGCAGCTTTGAAGCGGGATGGGACAATGAGCAGTTCTTC
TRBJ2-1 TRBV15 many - CATSRSSASYNEQFF TGTGCCACCAGCAGGTCTAGCGCCTCCTACAATGAGCAGTTCTTC
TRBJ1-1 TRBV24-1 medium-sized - CATSEGVFTEAFF TGTGCCACCAGTGAGGGGGTGTTCACTGAAGCTTTCTTT
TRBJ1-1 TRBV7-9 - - CASSYAMNTEAFF TGTGCCAGCAGCTATGCCATGAACACTGAAGCTTTCTTT
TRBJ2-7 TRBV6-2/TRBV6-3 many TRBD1 CASSTDRVSYEQYF TGTGCCAGCAGCACCGACAGGGTCTCCTACGAGCAGTACTTC
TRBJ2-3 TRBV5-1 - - CASSLGPQGTDTQYF TGCGCCAGCAGCTTGGGCCCCCAGGGGACAGATACGCAGTATTTT
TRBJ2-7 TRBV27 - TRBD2 CASSMGTSGGFEQYF TGTGCCAGCAGTATGGGGACTAGCGGGGGTTTCGAGCAGTACTTC
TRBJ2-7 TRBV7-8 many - CASSLRDPTKYF TGTGCCAGCAGCCTCCGGGACCCGACGAAGTACTTC
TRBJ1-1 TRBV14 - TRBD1 CASSQVGQGRGTEAFF TGTGCCAGCAGCCAAGTCGGACAGGGGCGGGGGACTGAAGCTTTCTTT
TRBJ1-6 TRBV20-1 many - CSARKESRGDSYNSPLHF TGCAGTGCTAGAAAAGAGAGCCGGGGGGACTCCTATAATTCACCCCTCCACTTT
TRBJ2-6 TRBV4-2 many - CASSQDYVTPTSGANVLTF TGTGCCAGCAGCCAAGATTATGTCACTCCGACCTCTGGGGCCAACGTCCTGACTTTC
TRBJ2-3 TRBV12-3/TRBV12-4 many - CASNSEGGSTDTQYF TGTGCCAGCAACTCAGAGGGGGGGAGCACAGATACGCAGTATTTT
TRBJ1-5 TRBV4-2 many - CASSQGENGGIQPQHF TGTGCCAGCAGCCAAGGGGAGAATGGAGGAATTCAGCCCCAGCATTTT
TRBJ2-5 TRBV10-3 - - CAISDRVYQETQYF TGTGCCATCAGTGACAGGGTGTACCAAGAGACCCAGTACTTC
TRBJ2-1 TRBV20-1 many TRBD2 CSASSGGPNEQFF TGCAGTGCTAGCAGCGGGGGGCCCAATGAGCAGTTCTTC
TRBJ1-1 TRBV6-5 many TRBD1 CASSSQGGMNTEAFF TGTGCCAGCAGTTCTCAGGGGGGCATGAACACTGAAGCTTTCTTT
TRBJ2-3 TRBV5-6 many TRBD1 CASRSPGTATDTQYF TGTGCCAGCAGGTCTCCCGGGACAGCCACAGATACGCAGTATTTT
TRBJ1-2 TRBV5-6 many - CASSLISGLGNYGYTF TGTGCCAGCAGCTTGATTTCTGGGTTGGGAAACTATGGCTACACCTTC
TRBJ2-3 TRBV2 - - CASSSDRSPTDTQYF TGTGCCAGCAGTTCAGACAGGTCCCCCACAGATACGCAGTATTTT
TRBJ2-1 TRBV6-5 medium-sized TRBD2 CASSPSGGGHNEQFF TGTGCCAGCTCCCCTAGCGGGGGGGGCCACAATGAGCAGTTCTTC
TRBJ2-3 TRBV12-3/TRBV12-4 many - CASSLVGPHTDTQYF TGTGCCAGCAGTTTGGTTGGGCCACACACAGATACGCAGTATTTT
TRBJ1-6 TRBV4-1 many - CASSQDPAAVAYSPLHF TGCGCCAGCAGCCAAGATCCGGCAGCAGTCGCTTATTCACCCCTCCACTTT
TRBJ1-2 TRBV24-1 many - CATSTTGTAAYGYTF TGTGCCACCAGTACTACCGGCACCGCGGCCTATGGCTACACCTTC
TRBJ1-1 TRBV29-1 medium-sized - CSGGLVGSGRTEAFF TGCAGCGGGGGGCTCGTTGGAAGCGGAAGGACTGAAGCTTTCTTT
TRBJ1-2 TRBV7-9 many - CASTDTRGEVYGYTF TGTGCCAGCACCGATACCCGGGGGGAGGTCTATGGCTACACCTTC
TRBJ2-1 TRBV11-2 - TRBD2 CASGLLLAGAGGTGYNEQFF TGTGCCAGCGGCCTCCTTCTAGCGGGAGCTGGGGGTACTGGTTACAATGAGCAGTTCTTC
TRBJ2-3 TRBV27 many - CASTPFSGLTDTQYF TGTGCCAGCACCCCATTTAGCGGCCTCACAGATACGCAGTATTTT
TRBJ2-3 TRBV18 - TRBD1 CASSARGQGNTDTQYF TGTGCCAGCTCGGCTCGGGGACAGGGCAACACAGATACGCAGTATTTT
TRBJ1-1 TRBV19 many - CASSNPGGDTEAFF TGTGCCAGTAGTAATCCCGGGGGGGACACTGAAGCTTTCTTT
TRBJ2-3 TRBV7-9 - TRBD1 CASTMTGADTQYF TGTGCCAGCACCATGACAGGGGCAGATACGCAGTATTTT
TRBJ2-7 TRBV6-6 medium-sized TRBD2 CASGGSGIYEQYF TGTGCCAGCGGCGGTAGCGGGATATACGAGCAGTACTTC
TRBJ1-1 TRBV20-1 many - CSADQRTGEAFF TGCAGTGCTGACCAGCGGACCGGTGAAGCTTTCTTT
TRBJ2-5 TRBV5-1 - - CASSFNQGGAETQYF TGCGCCAGCAGCTTTAACCAGGGGGGCGCAGAGACCCAGTACTTC
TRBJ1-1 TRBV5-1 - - CASSFNDRTEAFF TGCGCCAGCAGCTTCAATGATCGCACTGAAGCTTTCTTT
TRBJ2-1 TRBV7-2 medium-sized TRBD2 CASSLRLAGDLTTSYNEQFF TGTGCCAGCAGTTTAAGACTAGCGGGAGACCTTACAACTTCCTACAATGAGCAGTTCTTC
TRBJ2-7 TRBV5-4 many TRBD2 CASSWSAGGEQYF TGTGCCAGCAGCTGGAGTGCGGGAGGCGAGCAGTACTTC
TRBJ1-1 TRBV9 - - CASSVDASDTEAFF TGTGCCAGCAGCGTAGATGCCTCGGACACTGAAGCTTTCTTT
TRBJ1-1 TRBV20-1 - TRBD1 CSARQGGTEAFF TGCAGTGCACGACAGGGGGGAACTGAAGCTTTCTTT
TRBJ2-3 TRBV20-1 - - CSAYREPSTDTQYF TGCAGTGCCTATCGGGAACCCAGCACAGATACGCAGTATTTT
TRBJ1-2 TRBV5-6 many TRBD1 CASSFNLLTGEGYTF TGTGCCAGCAGCTTTAACCTCCTGACAGGGGAAGGCTACACCTTC
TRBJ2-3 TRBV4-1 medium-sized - CASSLHPWAEGTDTQYF TGCGCCAGCAGCCTCCACCCCTGGGCGGAGGGCACAGATACGCAGTATTTT